This TCR beta chain originates from a study of cytomegalovirus exposure and HLA in healthy donors (dated by TCRdb to about 2017). Background for the entire study: An earlier analysis of roughly 500 of the donors reported 250 to 350 Gb of sequence data and more than 90 million unique TCR beta sequences from some 180 million T cells. Rather than drawing on any new phenotypic data, the later analysis identified candidate immune exposures from TCR beta sequences and the way those sequences occurred across donors. To predict cytomegalovirus infection status, the study brought together high-throughput TCR immunosequencing, statistical association of individual TCRs with disease status, and machine learning. A handful of DR-DQ haplotypes were treated as single units for association and clustering because of strong linkage in the cohort. Among 398 genotyped donors of the cohort, an average of roughly 240,000 unique TCR beta nucleotide sequences were sequenced per donor, roughly a sixth of them non-productive. A later genetic analysis used genome-wide SNP genotypes for about 65% of the 666 donors, treating that subset as a discovery cohort. The genetic ancestry cluster associated with self-reported Caucasian donors included roughly 84% of the roughly 400 genotyped donors. Alongside the repertoire data, information on donor age, sex, ethnicity and CMV serostatus was compiled. The study profiled the T cell repertoires of some 610 subjects by immunosequencing and related them to cytomegalovirus serostatus. In a later analysis, previously published TCR beta repertoires from 600 to 850 donors were re-analyzed and high-resolution HLA genotyping was added so that TCR occurrence patterns could be studied. Typing coverage differed by locus: A, B, C, DRB1 and DQB1 were typed in about 620-640 donors, DQA1 in about 550, DPA1 in approximately 600, and DPB1 in roughly 450. Every discovery cohort repertoire had been produced on one sequencing platform. Both class I and class II loci were covered by HLA typing, at four-digit resolution. In an earlier analysis of about 590 of the donors, high-throughput TCR beta sequencing was used to judge whether each TCR beta V gene segment behaved as functional or pseudogenic. The study aimed to test whether signatures of past pathogen exposure could be identified by cataloging public T cell receptors. Approximately 330 gigabases of sequencing data and tens of millions of unique TCR sequences made up an early release that covered over 550 HLA-typed donors. Along with the roughly 670-subject first cohort, a separate validation cohort of approximately 110 different subjects was used. What the authors observed across the whole study: Strong co-occurrence of HLA alleles, especially DR and DQ, made assigning TCR associations to individual alleles difficult. In an earlier analysis of around 500 of the donors, most TCR beta V segments appeared in productive rearrangements about 87% or about 30% of the time, broadly matching IMGT annotations. Cytomegalovirus status was reported to be diagnosed by the classifier with high specificity and sensitivity in both the original and validation cohorts. According to a later genetic analysis, donors in an Asian-associated ancestry cluster had fewer N-insertions in productive TCRs than the approximately 690-donor mean. V-gene and J-gene trimming of TCR beta chains was associated with a missense DCLRE1C variant in a later genetic analysis, and the association was replicated in an independent cohort. Immune exposure information for the cohort was limited to CMV serostatus. Because some donors lacked HLA typing at each locus, the association tests relied only on the typed subset. A later analysis reported that several top co-occurrence clusters appeared linked to parvovirus B19, influenza, CMV and Epstein-Barr virus. A further reported finding was that TCR beta sequences accurately predicted the HLA-A and HLA-B alleles for most subjects in the first cohort. The sequencing pipeline was judged likely to have produced a cluster of highly shared sequence variants as a technical artifact. Three of the identified cytomegalovirus-associated TCR beta chains were confirmed in vitro to be specific for cytomegalovirus antigens. The authors suggested that the approach could potentially be extended to other disease states and immunological phenotypes. In a later analysis, 16,951 TCR beta sequences were associated with specific HLA alleles at a false discovery rate of 0.05. In a later analysis, HLA-associated TCR beta chains showed more clonal expansion and lower generation probabilities than non-associated chains that were equally common. In a later analysis, most CMV-associated TCR beta chains were found to appear HLA-restricted, with HLA associations seemingly driven largely by CMV exposure. In a later analysis, TCR association rates were found to vary across HLA loci, with the most associated TCRs seen for DRB1 alleles and the fewest for HLA-C alleles. Most TCR sequences were observed very rarely across donors, whereas some public TCRs were present in many individuals. Roughly uniform sequencing depth across donors was assumed in presence/absence analyses, although this assumption may not hold. The cohort was sequenced for TCR beta chains only, and without alpha or paired-chain data the features that could be detected were limited. Correlated functional status among segregating V segments might be attributable to linkage disequilibrium, but an unknown experimental factor could not be ruled out. Over 15 rarely observed V segments, including chromosome 9 orphons, were excluded from the earlier analysis of approximately 500 of the donors because counts were too low. A total of 164 TCR beta chains were listed by the study as associated with cytomegalovirus. Because the 87-base-pair reads could not distinguish some IMGT-functional V segments, including TRBV6-2 and TRBV6-3, those segments were excluded.

The receptor library was made with the immunoSEQ multiplex PCR assay. For the multiplex PCR, a mixture combining 60 forward primers for TCR Vbeta segments and 13 reverse primers for TCR Jbeta segments was used. The CDR3 region of rearranged TCR beta genes was amplified from genomic DNA with a multiplex PCR assay. The amplified TCR beta libraries were sequenced on the Illumina HiSeq System as 87-base-pair reads. The original pipeline was this. In a later analysis, roughly 80 million unique TCR beta chains were counted across the roughly 610 repertoires, and around 10 million of these chains were shared by at least two donors. A nearest-neighbor algorithm error-corrected the raw reads and collapsed the reads into unique sequences, merging closely related sequences to remove PCR and sequencing errors. To assign V, D and J gene segments, CDR3 sequences were aligned to IMGT reference sequences. For a sequence to be retained, at least a six-nucleotide match to both a V gene segment and a J gene segment was required. A rearrangement was called productive if the CDR3 had no stop codons and remained in frame with V and J, and every other rearrangement was called non-productive. CDR3 was defined according to IMGT convention as the region running from the second conserved V-encoded cysteine to the conserved J-encoded phenylalanine. Sequences without an unambiguous match to a single V gene segment were excluded from the earlier analysis of approximately 600 of the donors. An earlier analysis of some 500 of the donors classified V segments as functional when productive rearrangements were above 56.7% and as segregating when the standard deviation between donors was above 5%. A statistical classification framework was built for diagnosing cytomegalovirus status from the catalog of TCR beta chain sequences. In a later analysis, V and J genes were assigned by comparing TCR nucleotide sequences against IMGT/GENE-DB human TR gene sequences. The TCRdist pipeline was used in a later analysis to assign CDR3 sequences and most-parsimonious VDJ recombination scenarios. A later analysis defined each TCR beta chain by its CDR3 amino acid sequence plus V-gene family, and excluded reads lacking a unique V-gene family. A later analysis removed 450 to 600 highly shared, low-generation-probability nucleotide sequences to deal with suspected cross-contamination and a sequencing artifact. In a later analysis, a clonal expansion index for each public chain was calculated from normalized within-repertoire ranks of inferred template counts. Generation probabilities in a later analysis came from a VDJ recombination model fitted to out-of-frame rearrangements, and those results were checked against IGoR. In a later analysis, hypergeometric tests were used to score TCR-TCR, TCR-HLA and TCR-CMV co-occurrence, with a repertoire-size bias correction applied to TCR pairs. False discovery rates were estimated in a later analysis by permuting HLA or CMV assignments 20 times. In a later analysis, co-occurring TCRs were grouped using DBSCAN, and TCRdist sequence similarity was added for clustering within HLA-allele-positive subsets. Repertoires with fewer than 30,000 or more than 120,000 public chains were left out of co-occurrence clustering, as were several repertoires with anomalous nucleotide sharing. This is the immuneACCESS table as TCRdb keeps it, with only in-frame sequences that have V and J called. A part of the clones is gone; compared with another copy, unresolved V genes explain less than half, and the rest is unexplained. V, J and clone size are taken as reported in that table, and D and trimming were inferred from the DNA itself. This sample is represented by roughly 200,000 clones; 65% to 80% of them were singletons. The ten largest clones take up approximately 4.4% of the sample.

For this clone: Its recognized antigen is unknown. The sample holds no much larger clone one base away, and base qualities are not on file.

In total, roughly 710 healthy bone marrow donors made up the cohort. Cohort members were all nominally healthy when sampled, although unrecorded immune exposures were likely present. The donor was CMV seropositive and belonged to the group of about 290 seropositive cohort members. Every donor gave a peripheral blood sample, and the peripheral blood mononuclear cells from that sample were used for TCR beta sequencing. Genomic DNA extraction from the blood cell samples was performed with the Qiagen DNeasy Blood Extraction Kit. Counted from cysteine to phenylalanine, this CDR3 has 15 amino acids. Only the CDR3 portion is preserved as DNA: 45 bases, with reading frame beginning at the first base. V is trimmed back by 4 bases and J by 6 bases, and the junction contains 9 bases that no gene match accounts for. CDR1 and CDR2, looked up from the germline V gene, are SGHDN and FVKESK.

This sequence originates from a woman younger than 45 in good health and CMV-seropositive. The receptor chain draws on TRBV14 and TRBJ1-2; 9 central bases correspond to TRBD1. The sample taken for sequencing was PBMCs. The sequenced DNA: TGTGCCAGCAGCCGCAGACAGGGGGATGGAGATGGCTACACCTTC. The translation is CASSRRQGDGDGYTF.